This T cell receptor beta chain was obtained from a study of OX40 agonist ivuxolimab in advanced cancers. Study-wide context: Patients were given ivuxolimab, an antibody that agonizes OX40 (CD134). Study results and limitations: CD4+ and CD8+ blood T cells expanded clonally by week 6 at 0.1 to 3.0 mg/kg. In the expanded peripheral T cells, antigen specificity was never determined. Expanded clones tended on average to be more numerous among CD8+ T cells than CD4+.

V was pared by 4 bases and J by 5 bases, with 10 bases between. The CDR3 runs to 13 residues. Germline V CDR1 and CDR2: SGHRS, YFSETQ. A note on this clone: Antigen unknown.

Clones were read by immunoSEQ multiplex PCR, and TCRdb kept only the in-frame ones, dropping some. The profile covers around 52,000 clones, with 83% appearing a single time and 3.1% taken by the ten largest. The chain recombines TRBV5-1 with TRBJ2-1; D may be TRBD2 (5 bases). This receptor was identified in an adult with an advanced solid tumor such as melanoma, head and neck, liver or kidney cancer. The source was CD4+ or CD8+ T cells sorted from blood, collected in a trial of the OX40 agonist ivuxolimab. CDR3 sequence (DNA): TGCGCCAGCAGCCTGGACTTAAACAATGAGCAGTTCTTC. Amino acids: CASSLDLNNEQFF.